Below are 18 T cell receptor beta chains sequenced from a single sample in a study of blood T cell repertoires in COVID-19. Here immunoSEQ multiplex PCR was the method, and the copy in TCRdb shows in-frame clones only, minus some. Of about 58,000 clones in the sample, around four fifths were seen once. The sample taken for sequencing was peripheral blood. These receptors were collected from a man aged 60 to 75 with COVID-19, enrolled during active disease.

This chain links TRBV5-6 with TRBJ1-5; tentatively, D is TRBD1 (6 bases). This CDR3 is 14 amino acids long. The V and J ends lost 5 bases and 7 bases respectively, with 16 bases between them. CDR1 SGHDT and CDR2 YYEEEE come from the germline V gene. CDR3 in amino acids: CASSLMTGRQPQHF. In nucleotides, the CDR3 is TGTGCCAGCAGTTTGATGACAGGCCGGCAGCCCCAGCATTTT.

The chain uses TRBV11-3 and TRBJ2-2; 10 nucleotides align to TRBD2. The trim removed 5 bases at V and 1 base at J, leaving 4 bases unmatched. Germline V lookup: CDR1 SGHNT, CDR2 YENEEA. The CDR3 is 16 residues long. The CDR3 DNA is TGTGCCAGCAGCGCCGGGACTAGCGTGAACACCGGGGAGCTGTTTTTT. Translation gives CASSAGTSVNTGELFF.

This clone was detected only once. The V and J genes are TRBV5-6 and TRBJ2-7; D is perhaps TRBD2 (6 bases). V dropped 6 bases and J dropped 7 bases, with 23 bases sitting between them. Germline lookup yields CDR1 SGHDT and CDR2 YYEEEE. CDR3 length equals 15 residues. The CDR3 DNA is TGTGCCAGCATCCTTGGGAGGAGAGGGATAAAGGAGCAGTACTTC. Translation: CASILGRRGIKEQYF. The full variable domain, its missing parts supplied by reference TRBV5-6 and TRBJ2-7, is DAGVTQSPTHLIKTRGQQVTLRCSPKSGHDTVSWYQQALGQGPQFIFQYYEEEERQRGNFPDRFSGHQFPNYSSELNVNALLLGDSALYLCASILGRRGIKEQYFGPGTRLTVT.

This clone was picked up one time. The V gene is TRBV6-2 or TRBV6-3, the J gene TRBJ1-1; D ambiguous. This CDR3 contains 12 residues. V lost 5 bases, J lost 5 bases, and 9 bases lay in between. From germline, CDR1 is MNHEY and CDR2 SVGEGT. The CDR3: CASSPPGTEAFF. CDR3 nucleotide sequence: TGTGCCAGCAGTCCCCCGGGAACTGAAGCTTTCTTT.

V is TRBV30 and J is TRBJ1-2; 9 bases are shared with TRBD1. Germline assignment: CDR1 GTSNPN and CDR2 SVGIG (reference sequence). This CDR3 is 14 amino acids long. The ends lost 3 bases at V and 3 bases at J; junction bases unmatched: 5. The CDR3 DNA follows: TGTGCCTGGAGATACAGGGGGCGGGACTATGGCTACACCTTC. Translation: CAWRYRGRDYGYTF.

Remarks on this clone: One end of the junction is discordant with germline, which a read error may explain. The V gene is TRBV5-5, the J gene TRBJ2-3; 7 bases line up with TRBD2. The CDR3 length is 16 residues. Germline V gene lookup returns CDR1 SGHKS and CDR2 YYEKEE (reference sequence). CDR3 sequence (DNA): TGTCCCAGCTGGTGGGGTGGGGGGGGGAGGGCCCTCCCTGGGTATTTT. Encoded protein: CPSWWGGGGRALPGYF.

This clone was seen only a few times. The chain combines TRBV27 with TRBJ2-4; 9 nucleotides agree with TRBD2. Germline V gene lookup returns CDR1 MNHEY and CDR2 SMNVEV (reference sequence). This CDR3 is 13 amino acids long. The junction had 5 bases not matched to a gene; V was cut back by 9 bases and J by 5 bases. The DNA of the CDR3 is TGTGCCAGTGATAGCGGGAGCGAAAACATTCAGTACTTC. Encoded protein: CASDSGSENIQYF.

The chain joins TRBV5-1 to TRBJ2-3; 7 bases fit TRBD2. J lost 5 bases, V lost 4 bases, and 10 bases had no gene match. CDR3 length: 15 residues. Germline V gives CDR1 SGHRS, CDR2 YFSETQ. CDR3 sequence reads: CASSLSGTIGDTQYF. The CDR3 DNA is TGCGCCAGCAGCCTTTCCGGGACTATAGGAGATACGCAGTATTTT.

This chain joins TRBV10-3 and TRBJ2-7, with 8 bases aligning to TRBD1. The J segment lost 2 bases and the V segment lost 10 bases, leaving 16 bases of the junction unmatched. The CDR3 is 16 residues long. From germline, CDR1 is ENHRY and CDR2 SYGVKD. As DNA, the CDR3 is TGTGCCACACTTTCCACCGGGACAGGCTACACCTACGAGCAGTACTTC. It encodes CATLSTGTGYTYEQYF.

This rearrangement joins TRBV7-8 to TRBJ2-2; 10 nucleotides line up with TRBD2. V lost 6 bases and J lost 0; bases outside the gene matches: 7. This CDR3 is built from 17 residues. Germline V lookup: CDR1 SGHVS, CDR2 FQNEAQ. CDR3 in DNA: TGTGCCAGCAGGGTAACTAGCGGGACCGCGAACACCGGGGAGCTGTTTTTT. This gives the protein CASRVTSGTANTGELFF.

The chain joins TRBV5-4 to TRBJ1-1; a weak D match, TRBD1 (5 bases). V lost 1 base and J lost 7, with 11 bases in between. This CDR3 region has 13 residues. Germline loops: CDR1 SGHNT, CDR2 YYREEE (reference sequence). CDR3 residues: CASSLRGSGEAFF. Here the CDR3 DNA reads TGTGCCAGCAGCTTGAGGGGTTCCGGTGAAGCTTTCTTT.

The J gene is TRBJ2-7, the V gene TRBV11-2, with TRBD2 matching over 9 bases. Trimming at V came to 3 bases and at J to 1 base, leaving 4 bases not matched to a gene. Germline-derived CDR1 and CDR2 are SGHAT and FQNNGV. The CDR3 runs to 15 residues. The chain's CDR3 is CASSFGLAPSYEQYF. The CDR3 nucleotides read TGTGCCAGCAGCTTCGGACTAGCGCCGTCCTACGAGCAGTACTTC.

V usage is TRBV12-3 or TRBV12-4 and J usage is TRBJ1-1; D remains ambiguous. This CDR3 has 13 amino acids. The V end lost 5 bases, the J end lost 0 bases, and 7 bases lay between the germline ends. CDR3 bases: TGTGCCAGCAGTCTTAAATTGAACACTGAAGCTTTCTTT. This translates into CASSLKLNTEAFF.

This clone came up once. This chain connects TRBV2 to TRBJ1-2; D unclear. This CDR3 spans 11 amino acids. Germline V gives CDR1 SNHLY, CDR2 FYNNEI. Trimming pared 1 base from V and 12 bases from J, leaving 9 bases between. The CDR3 protein is CASSEGEGHTF. The CDR3 nucleotides read TGTGCCAGCAGTGAAGGGGAGGGTCACACCTTC.

The chain combines TRBV27 with TRBJ2-7; 10 bases fit TRBD1. Trimming took 0 bases from V and 4 from J; bases not matched to a gene: 3. The germline V gene encodes CDR1 MNHEY and CDR2 SMNVEV (reference sequence). The CDR3 length is 15 residues. CDR3 bases: TGTGCCAGCAGTTTATCGGGACAGGGGTGGTACGAGCAGTACTTC. This encodes CASSLSGQGWYEQYF.

This clone was detected only a few times. V and J are TRBV7-6 and TRBJ2-7, with 14 positions matching TRBD2. CDR1 and CDR2 (germline): SGHVS, FNYEAQ. Trimming at V came to 4 bases and at J to 5 bases, leaving 7 bases not matched to a gene. The CDR3 is made up of 16 amino acids. CDR3: CASSSSPGLAGDEQYF. CDR3 nucleotides: TGTGCCAGCAGCTCGTCCCCGGGACTAGCGGGAGACGAGCAGTACTTC.

The V gene is TRBV7-9, the J gene TRBJ2-3, with no clear D. The CDR3 has 11 residues. Trimming cost V 5 bases and J 3 bases, with 3 bases left between them. CDR1 and CDR2 from the germline V gene are SEHNR and FQNEAQ (reference sequence). This CDR3 reads CASSTTDTQYF. In DNA, the CDR3 is TGTGCCAGCAGCACTACAGATACGCAGTATTTT. The full variable domain, with the rest looked up from reference TRBV7-9 and TRBJ2-3, is DTGVSQNPRHKITKRGQNVTFRCDPISEHNRLYWYRQTLGQGPEFLTYFQNEAQLEKSRLLSDRFSAERPKGSFSTLEIQRTEQGDSAMYLCASSTTDTQYFGPGTRLTVL.

The J gene is TRBJ1-3, the V gene TRBV6-6; D unclear. This CDR3 comprises 15 residues. Per the germline V gene, CDR1 is MNHNY and CDR2 is SVGAGI (reference sequence). Deletions cut 4 bases from V and 2 bases from J, with 12 bases between. CDR3 sequence: CASSSIVTPGNTIYF. CDR3 nucleotides: TGTGCCAGCAGTTCCATAGTTACGCCTGGAAACACCATATATTTT.